Listed here is a single TCR beta chain. Its antigen is unidentified. These data belong to a study of radiotherapy plus CTLA-4 blockade in lung cancer. About the study: Around 18% of enrolled patients responded objectively, and more than 30% had disease control. Study observations and caveats: Early blood T cell clone dynamics reportedly forecast response best, with interferon-beta.

The repertoire was sequenced with immunoSEQ multiplex PCR; TCRdb's copy has only in-frame clones and lacks some. The data show about 45,000 clones, almost 65% seen once. Germline assignment: CDR1 KGHSH and CDR2 LQKENI. V shed 3 bases, J shed 4 bases, and the junction held 5 bases outside the gene matches. The CDR3 runs to 15 residues. The sample here was peripheral blood, taken from a patient treated with radiotherapy plus ipilimumab. The chain has TRBV18 and TRBJ2-1, with 8 positions matching TRBD2. This TCR came from a human donor with non-small cell lung cancer who had a partial response to radiotherapy plus ipilimumab. The CDR3 is CASSPPASGYNEQFF. CDR3 nucleotides: TGTGCCAGCTCACCCCCGGCTAGCGGGTACAATGAGCAGTTCTTC.